The present T cell receptor beta chain was sequenced within a study of blood T cells in healthy people across ages. Regarding the study as a whole: More naive CD4+ cells and higher diversity were found in long-lived than in aged donors.

A J-beta primer mix and a sample-barcoded 5' primer were used in a second PCR of roughly 6 to 12 cycles. TCRdb reprocessed the 5' RACE reads via MiXCR and lists one record per CDR3 protein. The table includes around 2 million distinct CDR3 sequences, around 42% detected once. Trimming stripped 0 bases from V and 4 bases from J, with 10 bases between. CDR3 length: 15 amino acids. The V gene's germline CDR1 is LGHNA and CDR2 YSLEER. Healthy individuals of Caucasian origin from Russia, aged about 6 to 100, served as donors. Of note for this clonotype: Its antigen remains unknown.

The rearrangement uses TRBV4-3 and TRBJ2-1; possible D gene TRBD1, 5 bases. Sequenced: blood. The receptor was derived from a human donor in good health. The CDR3 is CASSQEGAAYNEQFF. The CDR3 region has the DNA TGCGCCAGCAGCCAAGAAGGGGCGGCGTACAATGAGCAGTTCTTC.